The 15 T cell receptor beta chains given below trace back to one sample, sequenced in a study of T-cell reconstitution after alpha-beta-depleted transplantation in children. During its preparation, the TCRbeta library received unique molecular identifiers. TCRdb used MiXCR to reprocess the PCR reads, holding one entry per CDR3 protein. The sample has around 450,000 distinct CDR3 sequences; approximately 42% are singletons. Sequencing used PBMCs, obtained before TCRalphabeta/CD19-depleted stem cell transplant. These TCRs come from a girl aged 2-9 years with aplastic anemia, due to receive a stem cell transplant.

The rearrangement joins TRBV20-1 to TRBJ1-4, with TRBD1 as a possible D gene (5 bases). This CDR3 is 15 amino acids long. Between the trimmed V and J ends, which lost 2 bases and 10 bases, there was a span of 20 bases. CDR1 is DFQATT, CDR2 SNEGSKA, per germline (reference sequence). CDR3 loop: CSARKPEELRGKLFF. The CDR3 nucleotides read TGCAGTGCTAGAAAACCGGAGGAGTTGAGGGGAAAACTGTTTTTT.

The V and J genes are TRBV3-1 and TRBJ2-6, with TRBD2 as a possible D gene (6 bases). CDR1 is LGHDT and CDR2 is YNNKEL in the germline V gene (reference sequence). Trimming took off 1 base at V and 2 bases at J, with 6 bases between the two ends. The CDR3 contains 15 residues. DNA of the CDR3: TGTGCCAGCAGCCAAGCGGGGGCTGGGGCCAACGTCCTGACTTTC. This translates into CASSQAGAGANVLTF.

The chain recombines TRBV28 with TRBJ2-7; 10 positions match TRBD1. V lost 3 bases to trimming and J lost 0 bases; unmatched junction nucleotides: 5. This CDR3 has 16 residues. From germline, CDR1 is MDHEN and CDR2 SYDVKM. As DNA, the CDR3 is TGTGCCAGCAGTTTCGGGACAGGGGCCTCCTCCTACGAGCAGTACTTC. It codes for CASSFGTGASSYEQYF.

This rearrangement joins TRBV5-1 to TRBJ2-5; D possibly corresponds to TRBD1 (6 bases). The CDR3 runs to 14 residues. The germline V and J ends were trimmed by 2 bases and 5 bases, with 13 bases remaining between them. From germline, CDR1 is SGHRS and CDR2 YFSETQ. For the CDR3, the DNA is TGCGCCAGCAGCTTTGGTGGGGGCCTGGAGACCCAGTACTTC. This gives the protein CASSFGGGLETQYF.

The chain recombines TRBV13 with TRBJ1-2; D is undetermined. Germline V gene data show CDR1 as PRHDT and CDR2 as FYEKMQ (reference sequence). V lost 1 base, J lost 3 bases, and 6 bases lay in between. The CDR3 extends over 13 amino acids. CDR3 bases: TGTGCCAGCAGCTTAGCGCAATACTATGGCTACACCTTC. Encoded protein: CASSLAQYYGYTF.

This rearrangement joins TRBV29-1 to TRBJ2-3; 7 bases map to TRBD1. The CDR3 covers 15 residues. Germline lookup yields CDR1 SQVTM and CDR2 ANQGSEA. V shed 3 bases, J shed 2 bases, and the junction held 8 bases outside the gene matches. In nucleotides, the CDR3 is TGCAGCGTTGATGTCGACAGGGTATCCACAGATACGCAGTATTTT. This gives the protein CSVDVDRVSTDTQYF.

The gene calls are TRBV20-1 and TRBJ1-5; no clear D. Trimming removed 1 base at V and 3 bases at J, with 10 bases between. This CDR3 region has 14 residues. Per germline, CDR1 DFQATT and CDR2 SNEGSKA (reference sequence). CDR3: CSARALALNQPQHF. CDR3 in DNA: TGCAGTGCTAGAGCATTGGCCCTCAATCAGCCCCAGCATTTT.

The rearrangement links TRBV7-9 to TRBJ2-4, with D possibly TRBD1 on 6 matching bases. V was cut by 2 bases and J by 8 bases, with 10 bases left in between. CDR3 length equals 13 residues. The germline gives CDR1 SEHNR, CDR2 FQNEAQ (reference sequence). This CDR3 reads CASSLTQGDIQYF. The CDR3 nucleotides are TGTGCCAGCAGCTTAACACAGGGAGACATTCAGTACTTC.

The genes are TRBV27 and TRBJ2-3, with D possibly TRBD1 on 5 matching bases. This CDR3 is built from 15 residues. CDR1 is MNHEY and CDR2 is SMNVEV in the germline V gene (reference sequence). Trimming removed 0 bases from V and 4 bases from J, with 11 bases in between. The CDR3: CASSLSPARADTQYF. The CDR3, as DNA: TGTGCCAGCAGTTTATCCCCGGCCAGGGCAGATACGCAGTATTTT.

The gene calls are TRBV5-1 and TRBJ2-5, with 9 bases aligning to TRBD2. Looked up from germline, CDR1 is SGHRS and CDR2 is YFSETQ. This CDR3 spans 15 amino acids. The trim removed 1 base at V and 6 bases at J, leaving 7 bases unmatched. CDR3 sequence reads: CASSLTAGGGKTQYF. The CDR3 DNA is TGCGCCAGCAGCTTGACAGCGGGAGGCGGGAAGACCCAGTACTTC.

With respect to this clonotype: At one boundary the junction diverges from the germline segment, which might be a read error. The V gene is TRBV3-1, the J gene TRBJ2-5, with D unresolved. CDR1 and CDR2 from the germline V gene are LGHDT and YNNKEL (reference sequence). The CDR3 covers 12 residues. The CDR3 is CASSQVGETHYF. CDR3 sequence (DNA): TGTGCCAGCAGCCAAGTAGGAGAGACCCACTACTTC.

The chain has TRBV20-1 and TRBJ2-1; tentatively, D is TRBD1 or TRBD2 (6 bases each). The V and J ends lost 3 bases and 3 bases respectively, with 15 bases between them. From germline, CDR1 is DFQATT and CDR2 SNEGSKA (reference sequence). CDR3 length: 15 residues. The CDR3 reads CSASVGGLFYNEQFF. CDR3 in DNA: TGCAGTGCTAGTGTCGGGGGCCTATTCTACAATGAGCAGTTCTTC.

This clonotype was counted ten times or more. This rearrangement joins TRBV7-2 to TRBJ2-3, with 13 bases aligning to TRBD2. The V segment lost 4 bases and the J segment 0 bases; nucleotides outside the gene matches: 7. The CDR3 length is 18 residues. CDR1 SGHTA and CDR2 FQGNSA come from the germline V gene. CDR3 sequence reads: CASSWSGTSGTSTDTQYF. CDR3 bases: TGTGCCAGCAGCTGGTCCGGGACTAGCGGGACTAGCACAGATACGCAGTATTTT.

CDR3 coding DNA: TGCAGTGCCAATAACGGGGCGGGAGGGCCTGATACGCAGTATTTT. It specifies CSANNGAGGPDTQYF. The rearrangement links TRBV20-1 to TRBJ2-3, with 9 bases that match TRBD2. The junction had 13 bases not matched to a gene; V was cut back by 6 bases and J by 6 bases. The V gene's germline CDR1 is DFQATT and CDR2 SNEGSKA (reference sequence). The CDR3 is 15 residues long.

This clonotype was counted a few times. V gene TRBV5-1 combines with J gene TRBJ2-1; 8 bases align to TRBD2. Germline trimming cut 5 bases from V and 4 bases from J; bases unmatched to any gene: 8. The CDR3 is made up of 15 amino acids. Germline assignment: CDR1 SGHRS and CDR2 YFSETQ. This CDR3 is CASSGGASGYNEQFF. The CDR3 nucleotides read TGCGCCAGCAGTGGGGGAGCTAGCGGGTACAATGAGCAGTTCTTC.